One and the same sample provided the 21 T cell receptor beta chains below, sequenced in a study of tumor-infiltrating lymphocytes in primary liver carcinoma. A constant-region primer served to make TCR beta cDNA from roughly 480 ng total RNA. Three nested multiplex PCR rounds, a slightly modified ARM-PCR, produced the libraries for TCR beta. With TRBV1-TRBV30 forward primers and a C-beta reverse primer, the first two PCR rounds were run for roughly 10 cycles each. TCRdb called the multiplex PCR reads again in MiXCR, with one record for every CDR3 protein. Of about 130,000 distinct CDR3 sequences in the sample, 60% to 75% were seen once. Co-extraction yielded RNA and DNA from 20-30 mg of unsorted bulk tissue. Material for sequencing was liver tumor tissue from sampling region 3. Stated subset: tumor region T3, left-lateral pole. The receptor set was obtained from a woman aged 60-75 years with primary liver carcinoma and hepatitis B virus infection.

Concerning this clonotype: A much larger clone lies one base from this, so it may be a read error. The CDR3 DNA sequence: TGTGCCGGCAGCCTTGGACAGCAAGAGACCCAGTACTTC. It codes for CAGSLGQQETQYF. This chain links TRBV11-2 with TRBJ2-5; tentatively, D is TRBD1 (6 bases). Germline V gene lookup returns CDR1 SGHAT and CDR2 FQNNGV. The CDR3 consists of 13 residues.

This clonotype was picked up a small number of times. V is TRBV10-3 and J is TRBJ1-3; D remains ambiguous. Trimming took off 2 bases at V and 1 base at J, with 9 bases between the two ends. CDR3 length equals 15 residues. Germline loops: CDR1 ENHRY, CDR2 SYGVKD. The CDR3: CAISEQRGSGNTIYF. DNA of the CDR3: TGTGCCATCAGTGAGCAACGAGGTTCTGGAAACACCATATATTTT.

The chain couples TRBV29-1 to TRBJ2-2; 7 bases line up with TRBD2. Germline V gene data show CDR1 as SQVTM and CDR2 as ANQGSEA. This CDR3 has 16 amino acids. In nucleotides, the CDR3 is TGCAACGTGAAAGCCGAACTAGCGACGGACACCGGGGAGCTGTTTTTT. The encoded protein is CNVKAELATDTGELFF.

The V gene is TRBV29-1, the J gene TRBJ2-7; TRBD1 agrees at 10 bases. This CDR3 is built from 13 residues. CDR1 SQVTM and CDR2 ANQGSEA come from the germline V gene. Here the CDR3 reads CGARTGGEYEQYF. In nucleotides, the CDR3 is TGCGGTGCTAGGACAGGGGGTGAATACGAGCAGTACTTC.

This clonotype has just one count. This likely comes from a read error, as the CDR3 has no conserved phenylalanine or tryptophan at its end. The chain is built from TRBV6-5 and TRBJ1-4; tentatively, D is TRBD1 (6 bases). This CDR3 region has 14 residues. CDR1 MNHEY and CDR2 SVGAGI come from the germline V gene. The CDR3 bases are TGTACCAGCAGCAGGACAGAGCAGAATGAAAAACTGTTTTCT. Amino acid sequence: CTSSRTEQNEKLFS.

The J gene is TRBJ2-3, the V gene TRBV24-1; TRBD2 matches 12 bases. CDR1 is KGHDR and CDR2 is SFDVKD in the germline V gene. Trimming removed 3 bases from V and 5 bases from J; junction bases left unmatched: 5. The CDR3 runs 16 residues. This chain's CDR3 is CATSDTTSGSQDTQYF. CDR3 DNA: TGTGCCACCAGTGATACGACTAGCGGGAGTCAAGATACGCAGTATTTT.

This clonotype was counted a single time. A much bigger clone sits one base away, suggesting this may be a read error. The chain uses TRBV5-4 and TRBJ2-5; unclear D gene. The CDR3 spans 12 residues. Germline V lookup: CDR1 SGHNT, CDR2 YYREEE (reference sequence). CDR3 in amino acids: CANSLARETQYF. CDR3 sequence (DNA): TGTGCCAACAGCTTGGCCCGGGAGACCCAGTACTTC.

As concerns this clonotype: Because the CDR3 is missing its conserved closing phenylalanine or tryptophan, this is likely a read error. The chain recombines TRBV6-1 with TRBJ2-1; the D call may be TRBD1 or TRBD2 (5 bases each). The CDR3 spans 17 residues. Germline V gene lookup returns CDR1 MNHNS and CDR2 SASEGT. The chain's CDR3 is CASSGTLLGTSYSEQFL. CDR3 sequence (DNA): TGTGCCAGCAGTGGGACCCTTCTTGGGACCTCCTACAGTGAGCAGTTCCTC.

On this clonotype: A read error may account for a junction end that differs from germline. The chain employs TRBV11-2 and TRBJ2-7, with D perhaps TRBD1 or TRBD2 (6 bases each). Germline-derived CDR1 and CDR2 are SGHAT and FQNNGV. CDR3 length equals 15 residues. The CDR3 region is CASSLEGPGHYKQYF. The CDR3 DNA reads as TGTGCCAGCAGCTTGGAGGGACCGGGACACTACAAGCAGTACTTC.

With respect to this clonotype: Without the conserved terminal phenylalanine or tryptophan, this CDR3 likely stems from a read error. This chain links TRBV6-5 with TRBJ2-1; tentative D call: TRBD2 (5 bases). CDR1 MNHEY and CDR2 SVGAGI come from the germline V gene. The V end lost 4 bases, the J end lost 7 bases, and 17 bases lay between the germline ends. The CDR3 is made up of 15 amino acids. CDR3 loop: CASSSQAAGMNEQFS. CDR3 nucleotides: TGTGCCAGCAGTTCACAAGCGGCAGGAATGAATGAGCAGTTCTCC.

This clonotype has at least ten counts. V and J are TRBV28 and TRBJ1-3, with no clear D. The CDR3 is 15 amino acids. Germline values: CDR1 MDHEN, CDR2 SYDVKM. With 3 bases removed from V and 1 base from J, the gap between germline ends came to 10 bases. The CDR3 nucleotides are TGTGCCAGCAGTTTTATCGGGTTGTCTGGAAACACCATATATTTT. It translates to CASSFIGLSGNTIYF.

Judged by abundance, this clonotype is medium-sized. This chain links TRBV11-3 with TRBJ2-7; the D is unclear. CDR1 is SGHNT and CDR2 is YENEEA in the germline V gene. Trimming pared 5 bases from V and 3 bases from J, leaving 17 bases between. The CDR3 totals 15 residues. As DNA, the CDR3 is TGTGCCAGCAGCCTGGAACCCCTAGGGATCTACGAGCAGTACTTC. It yields the protein CASSLEPLGIYEQYF.

For this clonotype: At one of its ends the junction is not consistent with the germline gene, which may arise from a read error. The rearrangement links TRBV6-6 to TRBJ2-1, with 7 positions matching TRBD1. The CDR3 contains 15 residues. The germline gives CDR1 MNHNY, CDR2 SVGAGI (reference sequence). Here the CDR3 reads CTSRREQGLGNEQFF. The CDR3 DNA is TGTACCAGCAGGCGAGAACAGGGGTTAGGCAATGAGCAGTTCTTC.

This sequence joins TRBV16 and TRBJ2-1; TRBD2 matches at 12 bases. Trimming took 4 bases from V and 7 from J; bases not matched to a gene: 17. The CDR3 has 19 amino acids. From germline, CDR1 is KGHSY and CDR2 FQNENV. The CDR3 sequence is CASSPLTSGSSFGSNEQFF. CDR3 nucleotides: TGTGCCAGCAGCCCGCTGACTAGCGGGAGTTCGTTTGGATCTAATGAGCAGTTCTTC.

The chain employs TRBV7-8 and TRBJ2-2, with 7 nucleotides matching TRBD1. Germline CDR1 reads SGHVS; CDR2 reads FQNEAQ. The junction had 17 bases not matched to a gene; V was cut back by 9 bases and J by 1 base. The CDR3 has 18 residues. The DNA of the CDR3 is TGTGCCAGGAGCGTACTCGGTACAGGGGACATGAACACCGGGGAGCTGTTTTTT. It specifies CARSVLGTGDMNTGELFF.

A remark on this clonotype: The CDR3 end shows no conserved phenylalanine or tryptophan, and so a read error is likely. The limits of the CDR3 on the DNA are not certain, so only TCRdb's listed CDR3 is given. V is TRBV11-2 and J is TRBJ2-5; the table names TRBD1, a call not compared with the DNA. Germline V gene sequence: CDR1 SGHAT, CDR2 FQNNGV. The CDR3 is 16 amino acids long, termini counted. CDR3: CASSLGVQGRGETQNS.

This clonotype occurred many times. The V call is TRBV6-5, the J call TRBJ1-6, with TRBD1 identical over 8 bases. The CDR3 has 15 amino acids. Unmatched junction bases numbered 9, after V lost 4 bases and J lost 10 bases. Germline V gene data show CDR1 as MNHEY and CDR2 as SVGAGI. CDR3 in DNA: TGTGCCAGCAGTTCGCTAGACAGGGGTTGGTCACCCCTCCACTTT. This gives the protein CASSSLDRGWSPLHF.

The rearrangement uses TRBV29-1 and TRBJ2-3; TRBD2 matches 10 bases. The V gene's germline CDR1 is SQVTM and CDR2 ANQGSEA. The CDR3 runs to 15 residues. The V segment lost 5 bases and the J segment 9 bases; nucleotides outside the gene matches: 14. CDR3 region: CSVKGIAGGLDTQYF. DNA for the CDR3: TGCAGCGTTAAGGGAATAGCGGGAGGCCTGGACACGCAGTATTTT.

Details on this clonotype: One junction end disagrees with the germline gene, perhaps due to a read error. This chain joins TRBV5-1 and TRBJ1-1, with 11 bases identical to TRBD1. CDR1 and CDR2 from the germline V gene are SGHRS and YFSETQ. The CDR3 totals 17 residues. As DNA, the CDR3 is TGCACCAGCAGCTTGGGACAGGGGGTTACCATGAACACTGAAGCTTTCTTT. Protein: CTSSLGQGVTMNTEAFF.

This clonotype has just one count. The chain couples TRBV24-1 to TRBJ2-3, with 7 bases aligning to TRBD1. The germline CDR1 and CDR2 sequences are KGHDR and SFDVKD. This CDR3 comprises 14 residues. V dropped 5 bases and J dropped 7; count of bases not matched to a gene: 8. The CDR3 is CATSAATGANTQYF. In DNA form, the CDR3 reads TGTGCCACCAGTGCCGCAACAGGGGCAAATACGCAGTATTTT.

This clonotype was seen many times. This chain connects TRBV29-1 to TRBJ2-5; the D call may be TRBD1 or TRBD2 (6 bases each). Per germline, CDR1 SQVTM and CDR2 ANQGSEA. The CDR3 has 13 residues. The CDR3 sequence is CSFGGGPQETQYF. The CDR3 nucleotides read TGCAGTTTTGGAGGGGGGCCCCAAGAGACCCAGTACTTC.